One sample yielded the 20 T cell receptor beta chains listed below, sequenced in a study of cytomegalovirus exposure and HLA in healthy donors. The PCR used 60 Vbeta and 13 Jbeta primers. The table came from immunoSEQ multiplex PCR; TCRdb's copy has only in-frame clones and leaves some out. Of some 150,000 clones in the sample, around three quarters were seen once. Sample: PBMCs. These receptor sequences come from a woman in her thirties or forties in good health and CMV-seronegative.

This clone appeared a single time. V usage is TRBV19 and J usage is TRBJ2-1; a possible D gene is TRBD1 (5 bases). The CDR3 has 15 amino acids. Per the germline V gene, CDR1 is LNHDA and CDR2 is SQIVND (reference sequence). Trimming left V 7 bases short and J 0 bases short, with 13 bases between. The DNA for the CDR3 is TGTGCCAGTATGAGACAGTCCTCCTCCTACAATGAGCAGTTCTTC. It is translated as CASMRQSSSYNEQFF.

The rearrangement joins TRBV7-9 to TRBJ1-1; weak D call: TRBD1 (5 bases). The CDR3 has 13 residues. The germline gives CDR1 SEHNR, CDR2 FQNEAQ (reference sequence). V lost 11 bases and J lost 4, with 17 bases in between. CDR3 nucleotide sequence: TGTGCCGGGTTCATGACAGCCAGCACTGAAGCTTTCTTT. It yields the protein CAGFMTASTEAFF.

The rearrangement uses TRBV12-2 and TRBJ1-5; TRBD1, the D gene given by the table, was not confirmed from the DNA. TRBV12-2 is a documented pseudogene. The CDR3 consists of 16 residues. As DNA, the CDR3 is TGTGCAAGTCGCTTAAGGCACAGGGGCGAAAATCAGCCCCAGCATTTT. This encodes CASRLRHRGENQPQHF.

The chain joins TRBV5-4 to TRBJ2-7; TRBD1 agrees at 8 bases. The CDR3 is 15 amino acids. Germline assignment: CDR1 SGHNT and CDR2 YYREEE (reference sequence). Trimming at V came to 3 bases and at J to 4 bases, leaving 9 bases not matched to a gene. The CDR3 DNA sequence: TGTGCCAGCAGCTCCGGGAGACAGGGGTCGTACGAGCAGTACTTC. Residues: CASSSGRQGSYEQYF.

Only a few counts were recorded for this clone. CDR3 loop: CAWAGRYEQYF. Written as DNA, the CDR3 is TGTGCCTGGGCGGGTCGTTACGAGCAGTACTTC. The gene calls are TRBV30 and TRBJ2-7; a weak D match, TRBD2 (5 bases). Germline V gene sequence: CDR1 GTSNPN, CDR2 SVGIG (reference sequence). The CDR3 runs to 11 residues. V was trimmed by 5 bases and J by 4 bases, leaving 9 bases between them.

V usage is TRBV2 and J usage is TRBJ1-5, with a possible D match to TRBD1 (5 bases). Germline loops: CDR1 SNHLY, CDR2 FYNNEI. V dropped 4 bases and J dropped 5 bases, with 12 bases sitting between them. The CDR3 runs to 14 residues. This chain's CDR3 is CASSVQGSDQPQHF. The CDR3 DNA is TGTGCCAGCAGTGTTCAGGGCAGTGATCAGCCCCAGCATTTT.

This clone appeared a few times. The chain recombines TRBV13 with TRBJ1-1; D is possibly TRBD1 (5 bases). Germline CDR1 and CDR2: PRHDT and FYEKMQ (reference sequence). The CDR3 length is 15 residues. V lost 3 bases and J 11 bases, leaving 22 bases between the germline ends. The CDR3 region is CASSFGGSRDFEAFF. As DNA, the CDR3 is TGTGCCAGCAGCTTCGGTGGAAGCCGGGACTTCGAGGCTTTCTTT.

This clone was observed once. The rearrangement uses TRBV15 and TRBJ2-2; perhaps TRBD2 as D (6 bases). The CDR3 contains 15 residues. Trimming took off 0 bases at V and 6 bases at J, with 11 bases between the two ends. Germline-derived CDR1 and CDR2 are LNHNV and YYDKDF (reference sequence). CDR3 DNA: TGTGCCACCAGCAGAGAAGGACTATCATCCGGGGAGCTGTTTTTT. Translated, it gives CATSREGLSSGELFF.

This chain connects TRBV10-2 to TRBJ2-5; maybe TRBD1 (5 bases). CDR3 length: 13 amino acids. CDR1 is WSHSY, CDR2 SAAADI, per germline. Between the trimmed V and J ends, which lost 10 bases and 5 bases, there was a span of 17 bases. The CDR3 sequence is CATQRTWGETQYF. As DNA, the CDR3 is TGCGCCACCCAAAGGACCTGGGGCGAGACCCAGTACTTC.

This clone has only one observation. The J gene is TRBJ1-2, the V gene TRBV4-1; D uncertain. This CDR3 region has 13 residues. V was clipped by 3 bases and J by 2 bases, with 7 bases between them. The germline CDR1 and CDR2 sequences are MGHRA and YSYEKL. The CDR3 DNA follows: TGCGCCAGCAGCCAGACTGACAACTATGGCTACACCTTC. Translated: CASSQTDNYGYTF.

This chain joins TRBV5-1 and TRBJ2-1; D gene uncertain. CDR1 is SGHRS, CDR2 YFSETQ, per germline. This CDR3 region has 12 residues. Trimming left V 7 bases short and J 5 bases short, with 10 bases between. CDR3 nucleotide sequence: TGCGCCAGCGAGGCCCGTAACAATGAGCAGTTCTTC. This codes for CASEARNNEQFF. Combining the CDR3 with reference TRBV5-1 and TRBJ2-1 gives the whole variable domain KAGVTQTPRYLIKTRGQQVTLSCSPISGHRSVSWYQQTPGQGLQFLFEYFSETQRNKGNFPGRFSGRQFSNSRSEMNVSTLELGDSALYLCASEARNNEQFFGPGTRLTVL.

The rearrangement links TRBV6-5 to TRBJ2-3, with 7 nucleotides matching TRBD2. Germline loops: CDR1 MNHEY, CDR2 SVGAGI. Trimming took 6 bases from V and 5 from J; bases not matched to a gene: 5. The CDR3 extends over 13 amino acids. In nucleotides, the CDR3 is TGTGCCAGCAGAAACCCGGGGGGAGATACGCAGTATTTT. Its translation: CASRNPGGDTQYF.

The V gene is TRBV7-9, the J gene TRBJ2-1, with a weak D call TRBD1 (5 bases). Germline V CDR1 and CDR2: SEHNR, FQNEAQ (reference sequence). This CDR3 comprises 13 residues. V was shortened by 5 bases and J by 8 bases, with 13 bases between the two germline ends. Here the CDR3 reads CASSPRGRDEQFF. The CDR3 region has the DNA TGTGCCAGCAGCCCAAGGGGCCGGGATGAGCAGTTCTTC.

This chain links TRBV25-1 with TRBJ1-2, with no clear D. The ends were cut back, 4 bases at V and 1 base at J, with 13 bases in the middle. Germline CDR1 MGHDK, CDR2 SYGVNS. The CDR3 is made up of 15 amino acids. In nucleotides, the CDR3 is TGTGCCAGCAGTGGGTTGGGAGGGTTTAACTATGGCTACACCTTC. Translating gives CASSGLGGFNYGYTF.

The rearrangement uses TRBV4-2 and TRBJ2-2, with 9 bases matching TRBD2. Germline values: CDR1 LGHNA, CDR2 YNFKEQ. The CDR3 has 18 residues. Trimming cost V 0 bases and J 4 bases; bases outside gene matches: 9. The CDR3 reads CASSQEGASGNPTGELFF. In nucleotides, the CDR3 is TGTGCCAGCAGCCAAGAGGGGGCTAGCGGGAACCCCACCGGGGAGCTGTTTTTT.

The chain couples TRBV5-1 to TRBJ2-7; 9 nucleotides match TRBD1. Germline V gene lookup returns CDR1 SGHRS and CDR2 YFSETQ. The CDR3 runs 14 residues. The trim removed 4 bases at V and 4 bases at J, leaving 6 bases unmatched. The CDR3 DNA follows: TGCGCCAGCAGCCCGGGACAGGGCCTATACGAGCAGTACTTC. It yields the protein CASSPGQGLYEQYF.

The gene calls are TRBV27 and TRBJ2-7, with TRBD2 identical over 11 bases. This CDR3 region has 17 residues. Germline V gives CDR1 MNHEY, CDR2 SMNVEV (reference sequence). V lost 5 bases and J lost 3; bases outside the gene matches: 12. CDR3 region: CASSPLGAGTSGYEQYF. CDR3 DNA sequence: TGTGCCAGCAGTCCATTAGGGGCCGGGACTAGCGGCTACGAGCAGTACTTC.

This chain joins TRBV19 and TRBJ2-7; D may be TRBD1 (6 bases). The CDR3 loop spans 14 amino acids. With 3 bases removed from V and 6 bases from J, the gap between germline ends came to 15 bases. Germline CDR1 reads LNHDA; CDR2 reads SQIVND (reference sequence). CDR3: CASSIHRERAEQYF. The CDR3 nucleotides are TGTGCCAGTAGTATCCACAGGGAACGGGCCGAGCAGTACTTC.

V is TRBV28 and J is TRBJ2-5, with 15 bases aligning to TRBD2. TRBJ2-7 explains the end of the DNA better; the J call may be wrong. CDR1 MDHEN and CDR2 SYDVKM come from the germline V gene. CDR3 length: 16 amino acids. The CDR3 bases are TGTGCCAGCAGCCGGACGGGACTAGCGGGAGGCTACGAGCAGTACTTC. Amino acid sequence: CASSRTGLAGGYEQYF.

In this sample, this clone turned up once. The CDR3 spells CASSEGGQGRVTEAFF. The CDR3 DNA is TGTGCCAGCAGTGAAGGAGGACAGGGAAGGGTCACTGAAGCTTTCTTT. This sequence joins TRBV6-1 and TRBJ1-1; 8 bases agree with TRBD1. With V trimmed by 1 base and J by 4 bases, 8 bases remained unmatched. The germline gives CDR1 MNHNS, CDR2 SASEGT. The CDR3 extends over 16 amino acids.